This T cell receptor (beta chain) came from a study of cytomegalovirus exposure and HLA in healthy donors. Study-wide background: It was reported in a later analysis that the 120 validation repertoires used the same platform as the 550 to 850 first-cohort repertoires.

Notes on this clone: Its antigen is unknown.

The CDR3 consists of 15 residues. The germline V and J ends were trimmed by 3 bases and 0 bases, with 6 bases remaining between them. CDR1 is ENHRY and CDR2 is SYGVKD in the germline V gene. The study, taken as a whole, reports: In vitro assays verified that a few CMV-associated chains recognized CMV antigens specifically. The dataset shows that most TCR sequences were rare, while some public TCRs occurred in many donors. Associated with cytomegalovirus, according to the listing, were fewer than 200 TCR beta chains.

Here immunoSEQ multiplex PCR was the method, and the copy in TCRdb shows in-frame clones only, minus some. This sample carries some 130,000 clones, approximately 82% of them seen once, and the ten largest clones take about 27%. The receptor comes from a man aged 25 to 45 in good health and CMV-seropositive. The sequenced material came from PBMCs. This rearrangement joins TRBV10-3 to TRBJ1-6; no clear D. CDR3 DNA: TGTGCCATCAGTGACGGTAGCTCCTATAATTCACCCCTCCACTTT. It specifies CAISDGSSYNSPLHF.